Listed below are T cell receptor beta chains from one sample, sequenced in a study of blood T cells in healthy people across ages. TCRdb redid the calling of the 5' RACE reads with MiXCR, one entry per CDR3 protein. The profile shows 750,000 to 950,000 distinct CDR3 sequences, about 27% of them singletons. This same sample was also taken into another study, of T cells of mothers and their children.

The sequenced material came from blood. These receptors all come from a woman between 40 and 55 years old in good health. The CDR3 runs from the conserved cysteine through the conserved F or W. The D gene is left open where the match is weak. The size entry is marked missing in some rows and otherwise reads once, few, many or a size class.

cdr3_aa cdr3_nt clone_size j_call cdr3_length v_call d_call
CASSSDLGWGPGNTIYF TGCGCCAGCAGCTCGGATCTTGGTTGGGGGCCCGGAAACACCATATATTTT . TRBJ1-3 17 TRBV5-1 .
CASSFAGFGTEAFF TGTGCCAGCAGTTTCGCAGGATTTGGCACTGAAGCTTTCTTT few TRBJ1-1 14 TRBV28 .
CASSLEGAGPYNEQFF TGTGCCAGCAGCTTAGAGGGGGCAGGGCCCTACAATGAGCAGTTCTTC many TRBJ2-1 16 TRBV7-6 TRBD1
CASAPTVGVTDTQYF TGTGCCAGCGCACCCACGGTGGGTGTGACAGATACGCAGTATTTT few TRBJ2-3 15 TRBV4-2 .
CASSHGGQGKYEQYF TGTGCCAGTAGCCACGGCGGGCAGGGTAAATACGAGCAGTACTTC . TRBJ2-7 15 TRBV19 .
CASSHGLGGEGTDTQYF TGTGCCAGCAGCCATGGACTCGGAGGAGAGGGCACAGATACGCAGTATTTT . TRBJ2-3 17 TRBV4-2 .
CASSVGVTRELTQYF TGTGCCAGCAGCGTAGGAGTGACTAGAGAACTTACGCAGTATTTT . TRBJ2-3 15 TRBV9 .
CASSKTRLYNEQFF TGTGCCAGCAGTAAGACTAGACTCTACAATGAGCAGTTCTTC few TRBJ2-1 14 TRBV27 .
CSADLNTEAFF TGCAGTGCGGATTTGAACACTGAAGCTTTCTTT . TRBJ1-1 11 TRBV20-1 .
CASSVQGPEQYF TGTGCCAGCAGTGTACAGGGACCCGAGCAGTACTTC . TRBJ2-7 12 TRBV12-3/TRBV12-4 .
CATRQGLQETQYF TGCGCCACGCGACAGGGATTGCAAGAGACCCAGTACTTC many TRBJ2-5 13 TRBV5-1 TRBD1
CASRSGQNNEKLFF TGTGCCAGCAGGTCGGGACAGAATAATGAAAAACTGTTTTTT . TRBJ1-4 14 TRBV7-9 TRBD1
CASSTDGENSPLHF TGTGCCAGCAGTACAGACGGGGAGAATTCACCCCTCCACTTT . TRBJ1-6 14 TRBV28 .
CASNGRGGRTDTQYF TGTGCCAGCAACGGACGAGGGGGCCGCACAGATACGCAGTATTTT . TRBJ2-3 15 TRBV6-6 TRBD1
CASSLGLAGQTDTQYF TGTGCCAGCAGCTTGGGACTAGCGGGGCAAACGGATACGCAGTATTTT few TRBJ2-3 16 TRBV7-3 TRBD2
CASRIITGSSTDTQYF TGTGCCAGCAGGATCATTACAGGGTCTAGCACAGATACGCAGTATTTT few TRBJ2-3 16 TRBV12-3/TRBV12-4 .
CASSEGGAVYEQYF TGTGCCAGCAGTGAGGGGGGCGCCGTGTACGAGCAGTACTTC many TRBJ2-7 14 TRBV6-1 .
CASSHGQGVNYGYTF TGTGCCAGCAGCCACGGACAGGGCGTTAACTATGGCTACACCTTC few TRBJ1-2 15 TRBV14 TRBD1
CASSPPTSSEQYF TGTGCCAGCAGTCCCCCAACTAGTTCCGAGCAGTACTTC few TRBJ2-7 13 TRBV27 .
CASSSLHFPGSGNPQSSYNEQFF TGTGCCAGCAGTTCCCTCCATTTCCCCGGATCGGGCAACCCTCAAAGCTCCTACAATGAGCAGTTCTTC few TRBJ2-1 23 TRBV28 .
CASRGQQETQYF TGTGCTTCACGGGGACAGCAAGAGACCCAGTACTTC . TRBJ2-5 12 TRBV7-7 TRBD1
CASRETATSGGGNEQFF TGTGCCAGCAGGGAAACGGCGACTAGCGGGGGAGGGAATGAGCAGTTCTTC . TRBJ2-1 17 TRBV6-1 TRBD2
CASSLNPGQQNEKLFF TGCGCCAGCAGCCTTAATCCGGGACAGCAGAATGAAAAACTGTTTTTT few TRBJ1-4 16 TRBV4-3 TRBD1
CASSRKWDSPLHF TGTGCCAGCTCACGAAAATGGGATTCACCCCTCCACTTT . TRBJ1-6 13 TRBV18 .
CASSPKGLAGGPDTQYF TGTGCCAGCAGCCCGAAAGGACTAGCGGGGGGGCCCGATACGCAGTATTTT . TRBJ2-3 17 TRBV13 TRBD2
CASSVGLAGKETQYF TGTGCCAGCAGCGTTGGACTAGCGGGGAAAGAGACCCAGTACTTC few TRBJ2-5 15 TRBV9 TRBD2
CASSSPSEPRQAYYGYTF TGCGCCAGCAGCTCGCCCTCCGAACCTAGACAGGCTTACTATGGCTACACCTTC . TRBJ1-2 18 TRBV5-1 .
CASSTWGQELRETQYF TGTGCCAGCAGCACCTGGGGACAGGAGTTGCGAGAGACCCAGTACTTC . TRBJ2-5 16 TRBV7-2 TRBD1
CASSLAYGGGRGYTF TGTGCCAGCAGCTTAGCCTACGGCGGGGGCCGGGGCTACACCTTC . TRBJ1-2 15 TRBV7-8 .
CASRSTGGAGYEQYF TGTGCCAGCAGATCAACAGGGGGGGCTGGCTACGAGCAGTACTTC . TRBJ2-7 15 TRBV6-2/TRBV6-3 .
CASSPTGEGQETQYF TGTGCCAGCAGCCCCACAGGGGAGGGACAAGAGACCCAGTACTTC many TRBJ2-5 15 TRBV11-3 .
CANSSLASYNEQFF TGTGCCAATAGCTCGCTAGCGTCCTACAATGAGCAGTTCTTC . TRBJ2-1 14 TRBV7-2 .
CASSPRTRLSGRFYEQYF TGTGCCAGCTCACCTCGGACAAGGCTCTCGGGCAGGTTCTACGAGCAGTACTTC few TRBJ2-7 18 TRBV18 .
CSAPDLSHGCTF TGCAGTGCTCCGGATCTGAGCCATGGCTGCACCTTC . TRBJ1-2 12 TRBV20-1 .
CASSPGRGEQFF TGCGCCAGCAGCCCGGGTCGGGGGGAGCAGTTCTTC . TRBJ2-1 12 TRBV5-1 .
CASSNRAAAQETQYF TGTGCCAGCAGCAATAGGGCAGCGGCCCAAGAGACCCAGTACTTC many TRBJ2-5 15 TRBV7-9 .
CASSLSGLNYGYTF TGTGCCAGCAGTTTATCGGGGCTCAACTATGGCTACACCTTC few TRBJ1-2 14 TRBV27 .
CATSRDLPSQWASGGNQPQHF TGTGCCACCAGCAGAGATCTACCCTCCCAGTGGGCCTCCGGGGGCAATCAGCCCCAGCATTTT . TRBJ1-5 21 TRBV15 .
CASSPLRGVRTEAFF TGTGCCAGCAGCCCCCTTCGAGGCGTAAGGACTGAAGCTTTCTTT . TRBJ1-1 15 TRBV11-2 .
CASSLDLGFTYEQYF TGTGCCAGCAGCTTAGATCTGGGCTTCACCTACGAGCAGTACTTC . TRBJ2-7 15 TRBV7-9 .
CASSFNSGGGYNEQFF TGTGCCAGCAGCTTTAACAGCGGGGGGGGGTACAATGAGCAGTTCTTC . TRBJ2-1 16 TRBV7-2 TRBD2
CASRTRRGHYEQYF TGTGCCAGTAGGACCCGAAGGGGGCACTACGAGCAGTACTTC . TRBJ2-7 14 TRBV6-2/TRBV6-3 TRBD1
CASSPGGGTPNTGELFF TGTGCCAGCAGCCCCGGCGGTGGGACACCGAACACCGGGGAGCTGTTTTTT . TRBJ2-2 17 TRBV7-9 .
CASSSPGNNEKLFF TGTGCCAGCAGCTCCCCAGGGAATAATGAAAAACTGTTTTTT . TRBJ1-4 14 TRBV27 .
CASHFHGRPHNEQYF TGTGCCAGCCATTTTCACGGACGGCCTCACAATGAGCAGTACTTC few TRBJ2-5 15 TRBV7-3 .
CSARDQAGFDEQYF TGCAGTGCTAGAGATCAGGCGGGATTCGACGAGCAGTACTTC . TRBJ2-7 14 TRBV20-1 .
CASSQVVLGNTEAFF TGTGCCAGCAGCCAAGTGGTGTTAGGGAACACTGAAGCTTTCTTT . TRBJ1-1 15 TRBV3-1 .
CASSYRQFSNQPQHF TGTGCCAGCAGTTACAGGCAGTTTAGCAATCAGCCCCAGCATTTT few TRBJ1-5 15 TRBV6-5 .
CSASAGGVGSETQYF TGCAGTGCTAGCGCCGGGGGGGTGGGCTCGGAGACCCAGTACTTC . TRBJ2-5 15 TRBV20-1 TRBD2
CASSRVTNEKLFF TGTGCCAGCAGTCGGGTAACTAATGAAAAACTGTTTTTT . TRBJ1-4 13 TRBV6-5 .